One and the same sample provided the 22 T cell receptor beta chains below, sequenced in a study of blood T cell repertoires in COVID-19. Repertoires were generated with immunoSEQ multiplex PCR, while TCRdb's copy carries only in-frame clones and drops some. The sample yields hundreds of thousands of clones, under 90% seen once. Sequenced material: PBMCs or T cells enriched from blood (not recorded which). These receptor sequences come from a woman aged 45-65 years who had been exposed to COVID-19.

The V and J genes are TRBV20-1 and TRBJ2-2; D is perhaps TRBD2 (7 bases). Deletions cut 3 bases from V and 6 bases from J, with 17 bases between. Germline CDR1 reads DFQATT; CDR2 reads SNEGSKA (reference sequence). The CDR3 totals 15 residues. The CDR3 loop is CSASGGGAPAGELFF. The DNA of the CDR3 is TGCAGTGCTAGTGGTGGGGGGGCCCCTGCCGGGGAGCTGTTTTTT.

This chain links TRBV9 with TRBJ2-5, with TRBD1 matching over 9 bases. This CDR3 comprises 15 residues. Germline V CDR1 and CDR2: SGDLS, YYNGEE. Trimming took 4 bases from V and 3 from J; bases not matched to a gene: 7. CDR3 residues: CASSLVGTGKETQYF. The CDR3 nucleotides read TGTGCCAGCAGCCTCGTTGGGACAGGGAAAGAGACCCAGTACTTC.

This clone was detected a few times. The chain uses TRBV2 and TRBJ2-5; 9 bases agree with TRBD2. This CDR3 region has 15 residues. The ends lost 4 bases at V and 5 bases at J; junction bases unmatched: 8. Germline V gives CDR1 SNHLY, CDR2 FYNNEI. The CDR3 loop reads CASSVSAGGLETQYF. CDR3 in DNA: TGTGCCAGCAGTGTCTCGGCGGGGGGGTTGGAGACCCAGTACTTC.

The rearrangement joins TRBV19 to TRBJ1-5; tentative D call: TRBD1 (6 bases). Germline V gives CDR1 LNHDA, CDR2 SQIVND (reference sequence). V lost 11 bases to trimming and J lost 3 bases, with 11 bases between them. CDR3 length equals 12 residues. CDR3 in amino acids: CAARQDNQPQHF. For the CDR3, the DNA is TGTGCCGCTCGACAGGACAATCAGCCCCAGCATTTT.

This chain uses TRBV29-1 with TRBJ2-3, with D unclear. Looked up from germline, CDR1 is SQVTM and CDR2 is ANQGSEA. V was shortened by 6 bases and J by 6 bases, with 7 bases between the two germline ends. The CDR3 length is 10 residues. The CDR3 nucleotides read TGCAGCGTGTCCCATGATACGCAGTATTTT. This codes for CSVSHDTQYF.

V gene TRBV7-9 combines with J gene TRBJ1-1; perhaps TRBD1 as D (6 bases). Germline V gives CDR1 SEHNR, CDR2 FQNEAQ (reference sequence). This CDR3 is 15 amino acids long. The V end was cut by 5 bases, the J end by 0 bases, with 13 bases between. The CDR3 spells CASSPSGTLNTEAFF. The DNA of the CDR3 is TGTGCCAGCAGCCCTAGCGGGACACTGAACACTGAAGCTTTCTTT.

The genes are TRBV11-2 and TRBJ1-3; 10 bases align to TRBD1. In germline, CDR1 is SGHAT, CDR2 FQNNGV. The trim removed 4 bases at V and 3 bases at J, leaving 6 bases unmatched. The CDR3 has 16 amino acids. The DNA of the CDR3 is TGTGCCAGCAGCTCGGACAGGGGGGCGTATGGAAACACCATATATTTT. It is translated as CASSSDRGAYGNTIYF.

This clone was counted a single time. This chain joins TRBV19 and TRBJ2-7; 10 positions match TRBD2. The CDR3 is made up of 14 amino acids. Trimming took 6 bases from V and 2 from J; bases not matched to a gene: 4. Germline CDR1 LNHDA, CDR2 SQIVND (reference sequence). The CDR3 DNA sequence: TGTGCCAGTAGGGCTAGCGGGGGTACCTACGAGCAGTACTTC. It specifies CASRASGGTYEQYF.

The V call is TRBV6-9, the J call TRBJ2-7; TRBD1 might be the D (6 bases). Trimming shortened V by 6 bases and J by 3 bases, and 9 bases separated the two germline ends. Germline loops: CDR1 MNHGY, CDR2 SVAAGI. This CDR3 contains 12 residues. CDR3: CASSQTGYEQYF. The CDR3 DNA follows: TGTGCCAGCAGCCAGACAGGCTACGAGCAGTACTTC.

The genes are TRBV5-1 and TRBJ1-3; D uncertain. Germline V gene data show CDR1 as SGHRS and CDR2 as YFSETQ. The V gene lost 5 bases and the J gene lost 0 bases, with 6 bases spanning the gap. The CDR3 runs to 13 residues. DNA of the CDR3: TGCGCCAGCAGGCGCGACTCTGGAAACACCATATATTTT. The encoded protein is CASRRDSGNTIYF.

This chain links TRBV7-2 with TRBJ2-3; 12 bases are shared with TRBD2. The V and J ends lost 3 bases and 9 bases, in that order; junction bases with no gene match: 10. This CDR3 is built from 16 residues. Germline loops: CDR1 SGHTA, CDR2 FQGNSA. CDR3 protein: CASSLGGGLAGSTQYF. The CDR3 DNA reads as TGTGCCAGCAGCTTGGGCGGAGGACTAGCGGGGAGCACGCAGTATTTT.

The chain is built from TRBV5-6 and TRBJ2-7, with D unclear. In germline, CDR1 is SGHDT, CDR2 YYEEEE. The CDR3 totals 14 residues. Trimming removed 2 bases at V and 2 bases at J, with 11 bases between. For the CDR3, the DNA is TGTGCCAGCAGCTTAGGCCTAGAGGCCTACGAGCAGTACTTC. The encoded protein is CASSLGLEAYEQYF.

The chain recombines TRBV14 with TRBJ2-2; D is possibly TRBD1 (5 bases). Looked up from germline, CDR1 is SGHDN and CDR2 is FVKESK. Between the trimmed V and J ends, which lost 1 base and 6 bases, there was a span of 9 bases. The length of the CDR3 is 14 residues. CDR3 nucleotide sequence: TGTGCCAGCAGCCAAGTGTCAGGGCCCGGGGAGCTGTTTTTT. It encodes CASSQVSGPGELFF.

The chain has TRBV2 and TRBJ2-7; 10 nucleotides agree with TRBD1. Trimming took 6 bases from V and 6 from J; bases not matched to a gene: 5. CDR1 and CDR2 from the germline V gene are SNHLY and FYNNEI. The CDR3 length is 13 residues. CDR3 in amino acids: CASRGTGEGEQYF. The CDR3 DNA is TGTGCCAGCAGGGGGACAGGGGAGGGCGAGCAGTACTTC.

The rearrangement uses TRBV7-2 and TRBJ1-1; 7 nucleotides align to TRBD1. This CDR3 comprises 14 residues. V shed 5 bases and J 4 bases; nucleotides not matched to a gene: 7. The germline gives CDR1 SGHTA, CDR2 FQGNSA. The CDR3 loop reads CASSTMQGGTEAFF. The CDR3, as DNA: TGTGCCAGCAGCACGATGCAGGGGGGCACTGAAGCTTTCTTT.

V and J are TRBV12-5 and TRBJ1-5, with unresolved D. This CDR3 is 14 amino acids long. From germline, CDR1 is LGHNT and CDR2 FRNRAP. V was trimmed by 9 bases and J by 4 bases, leaving 16 bases between them. DNA of the CDR3: TGTGCTAGCGGTCTCCCGGAGAGTAATCAGCCCCAGCATTTT. Translating gives CASGLPESNQPQHF.

The V gene is TRBV10-3, the J gene TRBJ1-1; D possibly corresponds to TRBD1 (6 bases). Trimming stripped 8 bases from V and 4 bases from J, with 14 bases between. The CDR3 extends over 13 amino acids. Germline lookup yields CDR1 ENHRY and CDR2 SYGVKD. CDR3 loop: CAIGRGGGTEAFF. Written as DNA, the CDR3 is TGTGCCATCGGTAGGGGAGGGGGCACTGAAGCTTTCTTT.

This chain uses TRBV2 with TRBJ1-1; D is uncertain. This CDR3 contains 14 residues. Trimming shortened V by 6 bases and J by 2 bases, and 13 bases separated the two germline ends. CDR1 SNHLY and CDR2 FYNNEI come from the germline V gene. As DNA, the CDR3 is TGTGCCAGCAGCCAAGAGGCAGTAAACACTGAAGCTTTCTTT. Its protein product is CASSQEAVNTEAFF.

The V and J genes are TRBV4-2 and TRBJ2-3; 13 nucleotides line up with TRBD2. This CDR3 comprises 18 residues. CDR1 and CDR2 from the germline V gene are LGHNA and YNFKEQ. The V segment lost 4 bases and the J segment 5 bases; nucleotides outside the gene matches: 12. This chain's CDR3 is CASSPTSGGAYSIDTQYF. CDR3 coding DNA: TGTGCCAGCAGCCCCACTAGCGGGGGGGCCTATTCGATAGATACGCAGTATTTT.

The chain has TRBV5-8 and TRBJ1-2; 7 bases agree with TRBD1. The J segment lost 4 bases and the V segment lost 3 bases, leaving 6 bases of the junction unmatched. The CDR3 extends over 14 amino acids. Germline V gene sequence: CDR1 SGHTS, CDR2 YDEGEE. Written as DNA, the CDR3 is TGTGCCAGCAGCTCCGAACAGGGGATCTATGGCTACACCTTC. Protein product: CASSSEQGIYGYTF. The variable domain in full, completed from reference TRBV5-8 and TRBJ1-2, reads EAGVTQSPTHLIKTRGQQATLRCSPISGHTSVYWYQQALGLGLQFLLWYDEGEERNRGNFPPRFSGRQFPNYSSELNVNALELEDSALYLCASSSEQGIYGYTFGSGTRLTVV.

V is TRBV5-4 and J is TRBJ1-1; TRBD1 aligns across 8 bases. This CDR3 has 14 residues. Looked up from germline, CDR1 is SGHNT and CDR2 is YYREEE (reference sequence). The V segment lost 1 base and the J segment 4 bases; nucleotides outside the gene matches: 3. The CDR3 nucleotides read TGTGCCAGCAGCTTGAGACAGGGGAGCACTGAAGCTTTCTTT. Protein sequence: CASSLRQGSTEAFF.

V is TRBV29-1 and J is TRBJ1-2; TRBD1 aligns across 7 bases. Germline CDR1 SQVTM, CDR2 ANQGSEA. Trimming at V came to 5 bases and at J to 7 bases, leaving 4 bases not matched to a gene. This CDR3 has 11 residues. CDR3 sequence: CSVSQGLGYTF. CDR3 coding DNA: TGCAGCGTTTCACAGGGGCTTGGCTACACCTTC.